A few counts support the clone carrying this TCR beta chain. Its antigen is currently unknown. Nominally healthy donors provided the samples, though records likely missed some immune exposures. The CDR3 is 13 residues long. Trimming left V 3 bases short and J 2 bases short, with 11 bases between. CDR1 and CDR2 (germline): SQVTM, ANQGSEA. This entry belongs to a study of cytomegalovirus exposure and HLA in healthy donors. General study points: Most TCR sequences were uncommon, yet certain public TCRs appeared in many donors. Certain sequence variants were highly shared and formed a cluster, and this cluster was likely a sequencing artifact.

13 Jbeta primers and 60 Vbeta primers were used for the PCR. The protocol was immunoSEQ multiplex PCR, while the TCRdb copy is restricted to in-frame clones and leaves out a portion. The sample contains 100,000 to 150,000 clones, around 8.5% of which appear only once. The TCR was taken from a man aged 40-55 years in good health and CMV-seronegative. The sample was PBMCs. The chain couples TRBV29-1 to TRBJ2-7; possibly TRBD1 for D (6 bases). The CDR3 DNA reads as TGCAGCGTTGACGGGCAGGGGCCCTACGAGCAGTACTTC. It codes for CSVDGQGPYEQYF.